The 13 T cell receptor beta chains below come from one sample, sequenced in a study of low-dose radiotherapy and immunotherapy resistance in tumors. Primers targeting TRAV and TRBV primed first-strand cDNA, covering alpha and beta chains. The authors ran around 18 PCR cycles to amplify TCRs with a constant-region primer and V-primer adapter. MiXCR, run by TCRdb on the reads, gives a single entry per CDR3 protein. The table lists tens of thousands of distinct CDR3 sequences, approximately 25% of them singletons. Time point denoted: before trial treatment. The sequencing here drew on PBMCs, taken before treatment. These TCRs come from a male donor with prostate cancer.

This clonotype came up many times. This chain connects TRBV29-1 to TRBJ2-3; maybe TRBD2 (5 bases). Deletions cut 0 bases from V and 6 bases from J, with 16 bases between. The CDR3 is 15 residues long. Per the germline V gene, CDR1 is SQVTM and CDR2 is ANQGSEA. DNA for the CDR3: TGCAGCGTTGAAGATCTCGGAATGGGCGGGGATACGCAGTATTTT. The encoded protein is CSVEDLGMGGDTQYF.

This clonotype was counted a few times. The CDR3 DNA follows: TGCGCCAGCACCGGACAGGACTACAATGAGCAGTTCTTC. This encodes CASTGQDYNEQFF. The chain carries TRBV5-1 and TRBJ2-1; 7 nucleotides match TRBD1. J was trimmed by 3 bases and V by 6 bases; bases with no gene match: 3. CDR3 length: 13 amino acids. CDR1 and CDR2 from the germline V gene are SGHRS and YFSETQ.

This clonotype came up many times. This chain links TRBV30 with TRBJ1-3; D gene unclear. The germline V and J ends were trimmed by 1 base and 1 base, with 5 bases remaining between them. The CDR3 consists of 13 residues. CDR1 is GTSNPN and CDR2 is SVGIG in the germline V gene (reference sequence). CDR3: CAWSAVSGNTIYF. The CDR3 DNA follows: TGTGCCTGGAGTGCCGTGTCTGGAAACACCATATATTTT.

At least ten counts were recorded for this clonotype. The chain recombines TRBV10-3 with TRBJ1-1; TRBD1 agrees at 10 bases. CDR1 is ENHRY and CDR2 is SYGVKD in the germline V gene. The CDR3 runs to 16 residues. J lost 2 bases, V lost 6 bases, and 9 bases had no gene match. The CDR3 reads CAISPKTGGGNTEAFF. CDR3 nucleotide sequence: TGTGCCATCAGCCCGAAGACAGGGGGCGGCAACACTGAAGCTTTCTTT.

In this sample, this clonotype turned up many times. The J gene is TRBJ2-7, the V gene TRBV5-1; D is ambiguous. Germline V gene lookup returns CDR1 SGHRS and CDR2 YFSETQ. The V and J ends lost 7 bases and 3 bases respectively, with 11 bases between them. This CDR3 has 12 residues. CDR3 DNA: TGCGCCAGCCGACTTGGGGACTACGAGCAGTACTTC. This sequence encodes CASRLGDYEQYF.

The chain has TRBV5-6 and TRBJ1-4; D is possibly TRBD1 (5 bases). The CDR3 has 14 residues. The germline gives CDR1 SGHDT, CDR2 YYEEEE. V was clipped by 4 bases and J by 0 bases, with 7 bases between them. The CDR3 region has the DNA TGTGCCAGCAGCACAGGCACAACTAATGAAAAACTGTTTTTT. Translating gives CASSTGTTNEKLFF.

This clonotype was seen just once. A read error likely explains this, since a far larger clone differs by one base. The J gene is TRBJ1-2, the V gene TRBV13; D gene ambiguous. Trimming pared 6 bases from V and 7 bases from J, leaving 21 bases between. Looked up from germline, CDR1 is PRHDT and CDR2 is FYEKMQ (reference sequence). The CDR3 extends over 15 amino acids. CDR3 residues: CASSDMALQKRGYTF. CDR3 DNA sequence: TGTGCCAGCAGTGATATGGCACTCCAAAAACGTGGCTACACCTTC.

Remarks on this clonotype: A read error may explain this, as a much larger clone is one base away. The rearrangement links TRBV19 to TRBJ2-1, with 12 bases lining up with TRBD2. Germline V gives CDR1 LNHDA, CDR2 SQIVND (reference sequence). This CDR3 contains 17 residues. The CDR3 bases are TGTGCCGGTAGTCTTCGCCTGGGACTAGCGGGCTACAATGAGCAGTTCTTC. It translates to CAGSLRLGLAGYNEQFF.

As regards this clonotype: This likely reflects a read error, since a far larger clone is one base away. The rearrangement uses TRBV5-1 and TRBJ2-7, with D perhaps matching TRBD2 (6 bases). V lost 1 base to trimming and J lost 7 bases, with 21 bases between them. The CDR3 covers 16 residues. The germline V gene encodes CDR1 SGHRS and CDR2 YFSETQ. The CDR3 sequence is CASSLLTGRTYNEQYF. The CDR3 nucleotides read TGCGCCAGCAGCTTGTTAACCGGGAGAACGTACAATGAGCAGTACTTC. Based on the CDR3 plus reference TRBV5-1 and TRBJ2-7, the full variable domain is KAGVTQTPRYLIKTRGQQVTLSCSPISGHRSVSWYQQTPGQGLQFLFEYFSETQRNKGNFPGRFSGRQFSNSRSEMNVSTLELGDSALYLCASSLLTGRTYNEQYFGPGTRLTVT.

The chain is built from TRBV14 and TRBJ2-2; either TRBD1 or TRBD2 may supply D (5 bases each). Trimming stripped 0 bases from V and 3 bases from J, with 11 bases between. CDR3 length equals 16 residues. Germline assignment: CDR1 SGHDN and CDR2 FVKESK. The DNA of the CDR3 is TGTGCCAGCAGCCAAGACTTGGGACCCTACACCGGGGAGCTGTTTTTT. Its protein product is CASSQDLGPYTGELFF.

This clonotype was seen many times. The chain couples TRBV3-1 to TRBJ2-1; 12 nucleotides line up with TRBD2. The ends lost 4 bases at V and 9 bases at J; junction bases unmatched: 7. Germline V CDR1 and CDR2: LGHDT, YNNKEL (reference sequence). This CDR3 region has 15 residues. The CDR3 coding sequence is TGTGCCAGCAGCCCCCGCCTAGCGGGAGGGCCTGAGCAGTTCTTC. Protein: CASSPRLAGGPEQFF.

This clonotype was recorded many times. The rearrangement links TRBV29-1 to TRBJ1-2; the match to TRBD1 covers 11 bases. Trimming removed 7 bases from V and 8 bases from J; junction bases left unmatched: 12. The germline CDR1 and CDR2 sequences are SQVTM and ANQGSEA. The CDR3 extends over 14 amino acids. CDR3 coding DNA: TGCAGCGCCCGGGACAGGGGGGAACAGGGAGGCTACACCTTC. Protein product: CSARDRGEQGGYTF.

This clonotype was picked up many times. The chain links TRBV23-1 to TRBJ2-1; 9 bases map to TRBD2. TRBV23-1 is identified as an open reading frame with a role that is uncertain. V lost 1 base, J lost 1 base, and 8 bases stayed unmatched. This CDR3 is 18 amino acids long. This CDR3 reads CASSQYPQSGRSYNEQFF. CDR3 DNA sequence: TGCGCCAGCAGTCAATACCCCCAAAGCGGGAGGTCCTACAATGAGCAGTTCTTC.